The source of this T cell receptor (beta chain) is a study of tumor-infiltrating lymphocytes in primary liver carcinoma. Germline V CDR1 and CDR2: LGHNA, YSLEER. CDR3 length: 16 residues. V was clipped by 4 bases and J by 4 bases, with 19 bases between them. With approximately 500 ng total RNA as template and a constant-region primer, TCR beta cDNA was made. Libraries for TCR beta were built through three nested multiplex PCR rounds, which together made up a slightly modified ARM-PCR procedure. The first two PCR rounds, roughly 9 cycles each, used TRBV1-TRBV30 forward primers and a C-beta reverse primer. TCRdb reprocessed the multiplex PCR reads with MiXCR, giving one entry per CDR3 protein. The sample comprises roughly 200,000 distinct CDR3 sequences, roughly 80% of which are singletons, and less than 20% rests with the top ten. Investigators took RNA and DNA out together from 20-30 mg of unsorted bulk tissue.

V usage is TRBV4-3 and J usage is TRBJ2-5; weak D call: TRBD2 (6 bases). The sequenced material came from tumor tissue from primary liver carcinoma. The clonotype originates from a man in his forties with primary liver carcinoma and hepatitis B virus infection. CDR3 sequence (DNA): TGCGCCAGCAGCCCATGCGAGGGGCGGGAACTAGAGACCCAGTACTTC. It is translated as CASSPCEGRELETQYF.